The 10 T cell receptor beta chains in this list originate from one sample, sequenced in a study of blood T cell repertoires in COVID-19. Measured with immunoSEQ multiplex PCR; TCRdb has only the in-frame clones, and not every one. The data hold tens of thousands of clones, with approximately 90% observed a single time. The sequenced material came from peripheral blood. These receptors were obtained from a woman aged 45 to 65 in a cohort sampled during active COVID-19.

The sample holds one count of this clone. The J gene is TRBJ2-7, the V gene TRBV2; 10 nucleotides agree with TRBD2. Trimming cost V 7 bases and J 5 bases; bases outside gene matches: 2. The CDR3 runs 12 residues. Germline assignment: CDR1 SNHLY and CDR2 FYNNEI. The CDR3 loop is CASILAGDEQYF. CDR3 nucleotides: TGTGCCAGCATTCTAGCGGGGGACGAGCAGTACTTC.

The V and J genes are TRBV5-1 and TRBJ2-7, with a weak D call TRBD1 (6 bases). The CDR3 sequence is 13 residues long. CDR1 is SGHRS, CDR2 YFSETQ, per germline. The V end was cut by 4 bases, the J end by 1 base, with 9 bases between. The CDR3 sequence: CASSPTGSYEQYF. The DNA of the CDR3 is TGCGCCAGCAGCCCGACAGGTTCCTACGAGCAGTACTTC.

This chain joins TRBV9 and TRBJ2-2; tentative D call: TRBD2 (7 bases). This CDR3 has 18 amino acids. CDR1 and CDR2 (germline): SGDLS, YYNGEE. Deletions cut 4 bases from V and 0 bases from J, with 19 bases between. The CDR3 reads CASSPWLAGAANTGELFF. The DNA for the CDR3 is TGTGCCAGCAGCCCATGGCTGGCGGGGGCCGCGAACACCGGGGAGCTGTTTTTT.

The chain links TRBV15 to TRBJ1-5; a weak D match, TRBD1 (5 bases). The CDR3 extends over 12 amino acids. Germline assignment: CDR1 LNHNV and CDR2 YYDKDF (reference sequence). Trimming cost V 8 bases and J 8 bases, with 13 bases left between them. The CDR3 protein is CATQLGGKPQHF. Written as DNA, the CDR3 is TGTGCCACCCAGTTGGGGGGTAAGCCCCAGCATTTT.

This clone was counted once. The V call is TRBV9, the J call TRBJ2-7, with D unresolved. Germline V gene data show CDR1 as SGDLS and CDR2 as YYNGEE. This CDR3 has 14 residues. V lost 4 bases, J lost 5 bases, and 16 bases lay in between. The CDR3 loop is CASSFGPLANEQYF. DNA for the CDR3: TGTGCCAGCAGCTTTGGGCCCCTCGCTAACGAGCAGTACTTC.

This clone appeared a few times. The V and J genes are TRBV4-2 and TRBJ2-4, with 10 bases that match TRBD2. This CDR3 has 18 amino acids. Per the germline V gene, CDR1 is LGHNA and CDR2 is YNFKEQ. With V trimmed by 1 base and J by 0 bases, 6 bases remained unmatched. The CDR3 sequence is CASSQGLAGLLAKNIQYF. The CDR3 bases are TGTGCCAGCAGCCAAGGACTAGCGGGCCTACTAGCCAAAAACATTCAGTACTTC.

This rearrangement joins TRBV6-5 to TRBJ2-5; the D is unclear. V lost 6 bases and J 1 base, leaving 12 bases between the germline ends. The germline V gene has CDR1 MNHEY and CDR2 SVGAGI. This CDR3 has 14 residues. CDR3 sequence reads: CASSPPRRQETQYF. The DNA of the CDR3 is TGTGCCAGCAGCCCCCCTCGTCGCCAAGAGACCCAGTACTTC.

The V and J genes are TRBV19 and TRBJ2-5, with 8 bases that match TRBD1. This CDR3 comprises 13 residues. CDR1 and CDR2 (germline): LNHDA, SQIVND (reference sequence). V lost 10 bases and J lost 5; bases outside the gene matches: 9. The DNA for the CDR3 is TGTGCCACCGGGACAGGCTATGCGGAGACCCAGTACTTC. The encoded protein is CATGTGYAETQYF.

The chain uses TRBV7-3 and TRBJ2-3; D is perhaps TRBD2 (6 bases). Germline assignment: CDR1 SGHTA and CDR2 FQGTGA. Between the trimmed V and J ends, which lost 2 bases and 6 bases, there was a span of 12 bases. CDR3 length equals 14 residues. CDR3 amino acids: CASSLSMGGDTQYF. The CDR3, as DNA: TGTGCCAGCAGCTTATCGATGGGGGGTGATACGCAGTATTTT.

V is TRBV5-6 and J is TRBJ1-5, with 9 bases fitting TRBD1. V was pared by 4 bases and J by 7 bases, with 12 bases of the junction left unmatched. Looked up from germline, CDR1 is SGHDT and CDR2 is YYEEEE. This CDR3 spans 16 amino acids. DNA for the CDR3: TGTGCCAGCAGCACGGCCGGGACAGGGAGCCGACAGCCCCAGCATTTT. Translating gives CASSTAGTGSRQPQHF. The entire variable domain, with the rest obtained from reference TRBV5-6 and TRBJ1-5, is as follows: DAGVTQSPTHLIKTRGQQVTLRCSPKSGHDTVSWYQQALGQGPQFIFQYYEEEERQRGNFPDRFSGHQFPNYSSELNVNALLLGDSALYLCASSTAGTGSRQPQHFGDGTRLSIL.